Given below is one TCR beta chain in context. The antigen is unknown. Sequencing used immunoSEQ multiplex PCR; TCRdb keeps in-frame clones, though not all of them. The sample contains some 83,000 clones, 65% to 85% of which appear only once. These data come from a study of OX40 agonist ivuxolimab in advanced cancers. Overall study: Patients were given ivuxolimab, an antibody that agonizes OX40 (CD134). Each dose-escalation patient presented with hepatocellular carcinoma, melanoma, renal cell or head and neck cancer. Regarding the study as a whole: CD4+ and CD8+ T cells in blood underwent clonal expansion by week 6 at 0.1 to 3.0 mg/kg.

The CDR3 has 13 amino acids. The germline V gene has CDR1 GTSNPN and CDR2 SVGIG (reference sequence). The sample here was CD4+ or CD8+ T cells sorted from blood, taken in a trial of the OX40 agonist ivuxolimab. This receptor was identified in an adult with an advanced solid tumor such as melanoma, head and neck, liver or kidney cancer. The chain combines TRBV30 with TRBJ2-5, with D perhaps matching TRBD1 or TRBD2 (5 bases each). The DNA end is more similar to TRBJ2-7, so the J call may be wrong. CDR3 sequence (DNA): TGTGCCTGGAGTGGGGGGAACTCCTACGAGCAGTACTTC. It encodes CAWSGGNSYEQYF.